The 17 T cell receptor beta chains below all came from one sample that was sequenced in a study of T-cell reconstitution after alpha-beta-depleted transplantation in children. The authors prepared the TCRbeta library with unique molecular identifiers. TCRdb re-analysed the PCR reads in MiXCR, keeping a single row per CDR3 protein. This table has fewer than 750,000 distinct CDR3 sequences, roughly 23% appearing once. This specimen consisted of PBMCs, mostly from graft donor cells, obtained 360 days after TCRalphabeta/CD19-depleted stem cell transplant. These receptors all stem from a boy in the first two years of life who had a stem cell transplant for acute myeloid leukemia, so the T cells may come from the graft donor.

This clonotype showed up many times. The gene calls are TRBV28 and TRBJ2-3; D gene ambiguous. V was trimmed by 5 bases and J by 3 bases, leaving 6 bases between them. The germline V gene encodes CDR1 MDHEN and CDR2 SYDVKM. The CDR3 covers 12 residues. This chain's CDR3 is CASSPETDTQYF. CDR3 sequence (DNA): TGTGCCAGCAGTCCAGAAACAGATACGCAGTATTTT.

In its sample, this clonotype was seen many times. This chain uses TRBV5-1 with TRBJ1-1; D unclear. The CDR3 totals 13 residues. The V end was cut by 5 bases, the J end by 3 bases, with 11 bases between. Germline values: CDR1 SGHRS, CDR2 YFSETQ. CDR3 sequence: CASSGLWDTEAFF. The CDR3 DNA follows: TGCGCCAGCAGTGGGTTATGGGACACTGAAGCTTTCTTT.

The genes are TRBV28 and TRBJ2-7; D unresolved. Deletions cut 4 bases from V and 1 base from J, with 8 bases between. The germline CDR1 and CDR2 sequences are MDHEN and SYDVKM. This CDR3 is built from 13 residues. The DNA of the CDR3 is TGTGCCAGCAGTTCGATCTTTTCCTACGAGCAGTACGTC. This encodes CASSSIFSYEQYV.

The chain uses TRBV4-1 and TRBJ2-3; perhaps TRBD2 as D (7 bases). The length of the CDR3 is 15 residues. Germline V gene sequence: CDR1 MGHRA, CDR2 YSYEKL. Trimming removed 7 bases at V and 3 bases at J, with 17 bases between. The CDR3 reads CASTMGGGVTDTQYF. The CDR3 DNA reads TGCGCCAGCACTATGGGAGGGGGAGTTACAGATACGCAGTATTTT.

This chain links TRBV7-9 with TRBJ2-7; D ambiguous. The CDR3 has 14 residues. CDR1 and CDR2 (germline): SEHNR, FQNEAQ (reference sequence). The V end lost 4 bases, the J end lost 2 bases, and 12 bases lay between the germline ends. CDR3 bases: TGTGCCAGCAGCTCCGTAGCAGGAGCCTACGAGCAGTACTTC. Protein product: CASSSVAGAYEQYF.

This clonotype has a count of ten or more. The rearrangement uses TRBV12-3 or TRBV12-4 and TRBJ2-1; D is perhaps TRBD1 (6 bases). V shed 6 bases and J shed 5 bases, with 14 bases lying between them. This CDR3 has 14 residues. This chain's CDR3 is CASSHGSGDNEQFF. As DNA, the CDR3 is TGTGCCAGCAGCCATGGTTCAGGGGACAATGAGCAGTTCTTC.

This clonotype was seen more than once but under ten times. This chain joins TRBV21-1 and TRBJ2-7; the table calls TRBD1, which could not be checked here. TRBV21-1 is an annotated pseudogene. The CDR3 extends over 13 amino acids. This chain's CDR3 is CASSKAEGWSFPV. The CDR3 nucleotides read TGTGCCAGCAGCAAAGCGGAGGGCTGGTCGTTCCCGGTC.

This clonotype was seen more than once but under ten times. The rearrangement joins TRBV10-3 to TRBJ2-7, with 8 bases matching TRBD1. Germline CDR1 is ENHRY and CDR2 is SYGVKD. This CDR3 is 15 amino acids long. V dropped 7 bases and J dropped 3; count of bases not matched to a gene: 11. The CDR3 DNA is TGTGCCATCAACGAATGGGAGACAGGGGTCTACGAGCAGTACTTC. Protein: CAINEWETGVYEQYF.

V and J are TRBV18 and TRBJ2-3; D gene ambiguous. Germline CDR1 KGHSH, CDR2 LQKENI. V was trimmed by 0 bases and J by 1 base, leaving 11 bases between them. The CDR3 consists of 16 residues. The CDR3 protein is CASSPPGLLGTDTQYF. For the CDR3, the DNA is TGTGCCAGCTCACCACCGGGGTTACTTGGCACAGATACGCAGTATTTT.

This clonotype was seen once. The CDR3 coding sequence is TGCAGCGTTAGAGGACGGCTTCAAGAGACCCAGTACTTC. Protein product: CSVRGRLQETQYF. The chain uses TRBV29-1 and TRBJ2-5; D is unclear. V shed 5 bases and J shed 2 bases, with 12 bases lying between them. The CDR3 is 13 residues long. Looked up from germline, CDR1 is SQVTM and CDR2 is ANQGSEA.

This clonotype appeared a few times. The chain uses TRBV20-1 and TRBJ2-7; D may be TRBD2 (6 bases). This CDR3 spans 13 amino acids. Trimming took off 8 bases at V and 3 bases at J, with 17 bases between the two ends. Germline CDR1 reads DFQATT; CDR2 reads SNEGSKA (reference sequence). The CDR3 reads CSPDPGSSYEQYV. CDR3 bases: TGCAGTCCGGACCCCGGGAGCAGCTACGAGCAGTACGTC.

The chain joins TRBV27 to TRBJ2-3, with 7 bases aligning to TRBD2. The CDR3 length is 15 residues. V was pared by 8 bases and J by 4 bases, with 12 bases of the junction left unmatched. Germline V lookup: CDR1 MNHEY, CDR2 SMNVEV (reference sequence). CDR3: CASGEGPPGPDTQYF. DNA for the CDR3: TGTGCCAGCGGGGAGGGGCCGCCTGGTCCAGATACGCAGTATTTT.

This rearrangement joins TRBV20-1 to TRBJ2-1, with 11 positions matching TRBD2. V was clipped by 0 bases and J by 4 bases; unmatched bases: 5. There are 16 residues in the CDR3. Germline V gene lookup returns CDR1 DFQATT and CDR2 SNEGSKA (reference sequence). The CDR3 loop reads CSAREPGLAVYNEQFF. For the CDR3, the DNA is TGCAGTGCTAGAGAACCGGGACTAGCGGTATACAATGAGCAGTTCTTC.

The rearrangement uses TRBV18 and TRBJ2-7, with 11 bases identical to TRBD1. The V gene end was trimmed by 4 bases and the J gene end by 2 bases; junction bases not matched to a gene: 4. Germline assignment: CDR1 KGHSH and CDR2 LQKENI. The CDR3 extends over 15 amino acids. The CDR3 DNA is TGTGCCAGCTCACAAACGGGACAGGGGGCCTACGAGCAGTACTTC. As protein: CASSQTGQGAYEQYF.

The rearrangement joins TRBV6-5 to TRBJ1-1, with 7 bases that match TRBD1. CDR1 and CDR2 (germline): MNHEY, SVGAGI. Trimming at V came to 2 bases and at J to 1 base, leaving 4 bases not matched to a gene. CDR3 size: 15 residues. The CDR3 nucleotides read TGTGCCAGCAGTTACCCCCGACAGGGGAACACTGAAGCTTTCTTT. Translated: CASSYPRQGNTEAFF.

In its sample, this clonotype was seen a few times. Written as DNA, the CDR3 is TGTGCCAGCAGCTTATCCGCAGGGCCCTCCTACGAGCAGTACTTC. This gives the protein CASSLSAGPSYEQYF. The chain joins TRBV7-2 to TRBJ2-7, with a weak D call TRBD1 (5 bases). Trimming took 2 bases from V and 0 from J, leaving 11 bases between them. CDR3 size: 15 residues. Germline V gene sequence: CDR1 SGHTA, CDR2 FQGNSA.

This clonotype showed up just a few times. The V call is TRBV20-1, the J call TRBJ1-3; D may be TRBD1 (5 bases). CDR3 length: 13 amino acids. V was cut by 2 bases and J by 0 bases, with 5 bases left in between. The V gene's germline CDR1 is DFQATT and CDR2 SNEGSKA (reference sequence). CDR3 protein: CSARQGSGNTIYF. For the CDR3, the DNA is TGCAGTGCTAGACAGGGCTCTGGAAACACCATATATTTT.